This T cell receptor (beta chain) was sequenced during a study of T cell responses to AZD1222 COVID-19 vaccine. V dropped 4 bases and J dropped 4; count of bases not matched to a gene: 12. The CDR3 has 16 amino acids. Germline values: CDR1 LGHDT, CDR2 YNNKEL (reference sequence). Assay used: immunoSEQ multiplex PCR; TCRdb lists only in-frame clones, some missing. The sample lists some 100,000 clones; 80% to 95% were seen once. This material consisted of peripheral blood, taken 28 days after the second AZD1222 dose. The TCR comes from an adult who received the AZD1222 COVID-19 vaccine. The J gene is TRBJ1-2, the V gene TRBV3-1 (or the pseudogene TRBV3-2); 7 nucleotides match TRBD1. CDR3 bases: TGTGCCAGCAGCCCCGGACAGGACTACTCTGCCTATGGCTACACCTTC. Translated, it gives CASSPGQDYSAYGYTF.